This T cell receptor beta chain was recovered during a study of graft-versus-host responses after intestinal transplantation. Study-level background: Each of the recipients got a multivisceral, liver-intestinal, or isolated intestinal transplant. Notes on the study in general: Graft-donor T cell macrochimerism in patients accompanied high graft-versus-host to host-versus-graft clonal ratios in allografts. Recipient marrow showed GvH clones, some seen first in ileum or blood.

As concerns this clone: Its antigen is not known.

Generated by immunoSEQ multiplex PCR, the TCRdb table keeps only in-frame clones and is missing some. The table has under 95,000 clones, around 90% seen once. The specimen comprised unstimulated CD4+ T cells sorted from spleen or lymph node cells, sampled before transplant. This clonotype was obtained from a human donor who was the organ donor for an intestinal transplant.

CDR3 in DNA: TGTGCCAGCGCGAATGGAGGGACTCCGGGAGATACGCAGTATTTT. Its protein product is CASANGGTPGDTQYF. The genes are TRBV5-4 and TRBJ2-3; perhaps TRBD2 as D (6 bases). Germline V CDR1 and CDR2: SGHNT, YYREEE (reference sequence). With 7 bases removed from V and 5 bases from J, the gap between germline ends came to 20 bases. This CDR3 region has 15 residues.